The rows below give T cell receptor beta chains drawn from one sample of a study of molecular identifiers for immune sequencing clone quantification. TCRdb re-analysed the PCR reads in MiXCR, keeping a single row per CDR3 protein. The repertoire holds about 640,000 distinct CDR3 sequences, with nearly 20% as singletons. The sample was naive CD8+ T cells from blood, with Jurkat cell RNA spiked in. The receptor set was obtained from a human donor in good health. Some libraries in this study had Jurkat cell RNA spiked in. The CDR3 runs from the conserved cysteine through the conserved F or W. The D gene is left open where the match is weak. Only some rows state a clone size, as once, few, many or a class for expanded clones.

clone_size	d_call	j_call	v_call	cdr3_aa	cdr3_nt
many	-	TRBJ1-1	TRBV19	CASGPLPEAFF	TGTGCCAGTGGACCCCTCCCGGAAGCTTTCTTT
-	-	TRBJ2-6	TRBV12-3/TRBV12-4	CAGSLSGYGADVLTF	TGTGCCGGCAGTTTATCCGGGTACGGGGCCGACGTCCTGACTTTC
many	-	TRBJ2-7	TRBV20-1	CSARDQEGAYEQYF	TGCAGTGCTAGAGATCAAGAGGGGGCCTACGAGCAGTACTTC
many	-	TRBJ2-7	TRBV6-1	CASSSLGLAEQYF	TGTGCCAGCAGTTCTCTAGGACTTGCTGAGCAGTACTTC
few	TRBD2	TRBJ2-7	TRBV10-2	CASRAAGGTYEQYF	TGCGCCAGCAGAGCGGCGGGGGGGACCTACGAGCAGTACTTC
many	TRBD1	TRBJ1-5	TRBV28	CASSLLQGAGQPQHF	TGTGCCAGCAGTTTATTACAGGGGGCAGGCCAGCCCCAGCATTTT
many	TRBD1	TRBJ2-2	TRBV19	CASHQGLDRSNTGELFF	TGTGCCAGCCACCAAGGGCTGGACAGGTCGAACACCGGGGAGCTGTTTTTT
many	-	TRBJ1-3	TRBV5-6	CASSLSSPRSLGNTIYF	TGTGCCAGCAGCTTGTCGAGCCCCAGGAGCCTTGGAAACACCATATATTTT
many	TRBD2	TRBJ2-3	TRBV27	CASSSRLAGLSTDTQYF	TGTGCCAGCAGTTCCAGACTAGCGGGACTTAGCACAGATACGCAGTATTTT
few	-	TRBJ1-6	TRBV25-1	CASSEYFDSPLHF	TGTGCCAGCAGTGAATATTTTGATTCACCCCTCCACTTT
-	TRBD1	TRBJ2-7	TRBV2	CASSDPGDRALSYEQYF	TGTGCCAGCAGTGATCCTGGGGACAGGGCTCTCTCCTACGAGCAGTACTTC
many	-	TRBJ1-1	TRBV6-2/TRBV6-3	CASSPTVMNTEAFF	TGTGCCAGCAGCCCTACAGTAATGAACACTGAAGCTTTCTTT
many	TRBD1	TRBJ2-3	TRBV7-2	CASSTITGEYSDTQYF	TGTGCCAGCAGCACAATAACAGGGGAGTATTCAGATACGCAGTATTTT
-	-	TRBJ2-7	TRBV24-1	CATSDNRASTGSGQPYEQYF	TGTGCCACCAGTGATAACAGGGCATCCACGGGGAGCGGGCAACCCTACGAGCAGTACTTC
-	-	TRBJ2-5	TRBV12-3/TRBV12-4	CASSLSAQGIQTQYF	TGTGCCAGCAGTTTATCGGCACAGGGTATTCAGACCCAGTACTTC
many	-	TRBJ1-5	TRBV4-3	CASSPDLPPNQPQHF	TGCGCCAGCAGCCCGGACCTTCCCCCAAATCAGCCCCAGCATTTT
many	TRBD2	TRBJ2-3	TRBV5-6	CASSRPQSGGAIVDTQYF	TGTGCCAGCAGCCGCCCACAGAGCGGGGGGGCCATTGTGGATACGCAGTATTTT
many	TRBD2	TRBJ2-5	TRBV6-2/TRBV6-3	CASGLAGAETQYF	TGTGCCAGTGGACTAGCGGGCGCAGAGACCCAGTACTTC
few	-	TRBJ2-3	TRBV27	CASTELGTDTQYF	TGTGCCAGCACCGAACTAGGCACAGATACGCAGTATTTT
once	-	TRBJ2-2	TRBV27	CASTPWAGFTGELLF	TGTGCCAGCACCCCATGGGCAGGGTTTACCGGGGAGCTGCTTTTT
many	TRBD1	TRBJ2-5	TRBV12-3/TRBV12-4	CASSTRDRQETQYF	TGTGCCAGCAGTACACGGGACAGGCAAGAGACCCAGTACTTC
many	-	TRBJ2-5	TRBV20-1	CSAREVGTQYF	TGCAGTGCTAGGGAGGTTGGGACCCAGTACTTC
many	-	TRBJ2-5	TRBV9	CASSRGWEETQYF	TGTGCCAGCAGTAGGGGTTGGGAAGAGACCCAGTACTTC
many	-	TRBJ2-2	TRBV6-2/TRBV6-3	CASSTRESTFTGELFF	TGTGCCAGCAGTACCCGGGAGTCCACATTCACCGGGGAGCTGTTTTTT
many	-	TRBJ1-1	TRBV6-5	CASSYGVGTEAFF	TGTGCCAGCAGTTACGGCGTTGGCACTGAAGCTTTCTTT
-	TRBD1	TRBJ2-1	TRBV29-1	CSVGQGEMNNEQFF	TGCAGCGTCGGACAGGGCGAAATGAACAATGAGCAGTTCTTC
-	-	TRBJ2-7	TRBV30	CAWSSGLSSYEQYF	TGTGCCTGGAGTTCTGGCCTGAGCTCCTACGAGCAGTACTTC
many	TRBD2	TRBJ2-5	TRBV5-1	CASSPDGMVAGGSETQYF	TGCGCCAGCAGCCCGGATGGTATGGTGGCGGGAGGGTCAGAGACCCAGTACTTC
many	-	TRBJ2-3	TRBV19	CASSSWKGIDTQYF	TGTGCCAGTAGTAGTTGGAAGGGGATCGATACGCAGTATTTT
-	-	TRBJ1-5	TRBV7-9	CASSLAGGNWQPQHF	TGTGCCAGCAGCTTAGCCGGGGGGAATTGGCAGCCCCAGCATTTT
many	-	TRBJ2-7	TRBV6-5	CASSQGLFSYEQYF	TGTGCCAGCAGTCAGGGGCTATTTTCCTACGAGCAGTACTTC
few	-	TRBJ2-2	TRBV9	CASSVDPGVRTGELFF	TGTGCCAGCAGCGTAGACCCGGGAGTCCGCACCGGGGAGCTGTTTTTT
few	-	TRBJ2-7	TRBV19	CASSFRTLGDEQYF	TGTGCCAGTAGTTTCCGCACCCTAGGCGACGAGCAGTACTTC
many	-	TRBJ2-2	TRBV9	CASSVGTISNGELFF	TGTGCCAGCAGCGTAGGAACTATTTCAAACGGGGAGCTGTTTTTT
-	TRBD2	TRBJ2-1	TRBV11-3	CASSISGGAGKQFF	TGTGCCAGCAGCATTAGCGGGGGGGCAGGTAAGCAGTTCTTC
many	-	TRBJ2-5	TRBV24-1	CATSDALQSAQYF	TGTGCCACCAGTGATGCATTACAATCGGCCCAGTACTTC
many	-	TRBJ2-3	TRBV2	CASSDEGLFTDTQYF	TGTGCCAGCAGTGACGAGGGTTTGTTCACAGATACGCAGTATTTT
few	-	TRBJ2-2	TRBV3-1	CASSQPGLVVELFF	TGTGCCAGCAGCCAACCTGGCCTGGTAGTGGAGCTGTTTTTT
many	TRBD1	TRBJ1-1	TRBV5-6	CASSWDRGPVNTEAFF	TGTGCCAGCAGCTGGGACAGGGGGCCGGTGAACACTGAAGCTTTCTTT
-	TRBD1	TRBJ1-1	TRBV6-2/TRBV6-3	CANIPRQGAPTEAFF	TGTGCCAACATCCCGAGACAGGGGGCTCCCACTGAAGCTTTCTTT
few	-	TRBJ2-5	TRBV19	CASSIEVYQETQYF	TGTGCCAGTAGTATAGAAGTGTACCAAGAGACCCAGTACTTC
-	TRBD1	TRBJ1-2	TRBV12-3/TRBV12-4	CASRSPTTQTGAYGYTF	TGTGCCAGCAGATCCCCCACAACACAGACAGGGGCCTATGGCTACACCTTC
many	TRBD2	TRBJ2-1	TRBV7-8	CASSLNPISGRRVAQQFF	TGTGCCAGCAGCCTAAACCCTATTAGCGGGAGAAGGGTGGCGCAGCAGTTCTTC
many	-	TRBJ1-1	TRBV7-9	CASSLVRDTSEAFF	TGTGCCAGCAGCTTAGTTCGGGACACGAGTGAAGCTTTCTTT
many	-	TRBJ2-7	TRBV7-9	CASSLEYGYEQYF	TGCGCCAGCAGCTTGGAGTATGGTTACGAGCAGTACTTC
many	-	TRBJ2-1	TRBV7-9	CASSLPYNEQFF	TGTGCCAGCAGTCTCCCCTACAATGAGCAGTTCTTC
-	-	TRBJ2-7	TRBV5-6	CASSWGTGNSYGQYF	TGTGCCAGCAGCTGGGGGACGGGCAACTCCTACGGGCAGTACTTC
many	TRBD2	TRBJ2-5	TRBV7-9	CASSLALAAQETQYF	TGCGCCAGCAGCTTGGCCCTAGCGGCACAAGAGACCCAGTACTTC
few	-	TRBJ1-1	TRBV27	CASSKGRSEAFF	TGTGCCAGCAGTAAAGGTCGGTCTGAAGCTTTCTTT